This paragraph covers one TCR beta chain sequence. As yet, its antigen is unknown. The data were produced by immunoSEQ multiplex PCR, yet TCRdb's version contains in-frame clones alone and is incomplete. Seen here are more than 50,000 clones, around nine tenths observed once, and the top ten hold 9.7%. Following autologous stem cell transplantation, relapse occurred in every patient, and exposure to brentuximab vedotin varied. This sample is drawn from a study of PD-1 blockade in classical Hodgkin lymphoma. Study conclusions and caveats: Complete responders showed a baseline diversity that resembled the diversity of newly diagnosed patients. Newly diagnosed patients were reported to start with lower TCR diversity than healthy donors.

CDR1 is MNHNY, CDR2 SVGAGI, per germline (reference sequence). This CDR3 is 16 amino acids long. V was pared by 2 bases and J by 2 bases, with 9 bases of the junction left unmatched. The source material was peripheral blood mononuclear cells (PBMCs), sampled at baseline. This chain connects TRBV6-6 to TRBJ2-7, with 7 positions matching TRBD1. This receptor was obtained from a human donor with classical Hodgkin lymphoma. Written as DNA, the CDR3 is TGTGCCAGCAGTTACCGATCCAGGGGGAAGACCTACGAGCAGTACTTC. Residues: CASSYRSRGKTYEQYF.